The subject of this entry is one TCR beta chain. Looked up from germline, CDR1 is SGHRS and CDR2 is YFSETQ. This CDR3 contains 15 residues. V dropped 3 bases and J dropped 6 bases, with 19 bases sitting between them. This sample was included in a study of response to subunit inactivated influenza vaccine. From the RT-PCR reads, TCRdb called clonotypes with MiXCR, one entry per CDR3 protein. The data contain under 850,000 distinct CDR3 sequences, roughly 20% of them singletons. The V call is TRBV5-1, the J call TRBJ2-7; D gene unclear. Sequences were derived from PBMCs from blood, sampled 4 to 6 days after vaccination. The clonotype originates from a man aged 50-59 years who received an inactivated influenza vaccine. CDR3 sequence: CASSWAPRGSGEQYF. The CDR3 DNA follows: TGCGCCAGCAGCTGGGCGCCAAGAGGTTCGGGCGAGCAGTACTTC.